This T cell receptor (beta chain) was documented in a study of blood T cells in healthy people across ages. The study isolated at least 7 million PBMCs from each sample. CDR1 and CDR2 (germline): DFQATT, SNEGSKA (reference sequence). J was trimmed by 4 bases and V by 3 bases; bases with no gene match: 4. This CDR3 comprises 15 residues. PCR was performed a second time for about 7 to 12 cycles using a sample-barcoded 5' primer and a J-beta primer mix. Tagging of each cDNA molecule was performed by a template-switch adaptor with 12 random nucleotides. TCRdb used MiXCR to reprocess the 5' RACE reads, holding one entry per CDR3 protein. The repertoire consists of about 1 million distinct CDR3 sequences, with 35% to 55% occurring once and the leading ten covering approximately 20%.

The source material was blood. The TCR originated in a woman aged 55-70 years in good health. The V gene is TRBV20-1, the J gene TRBJ2-3; 13 nucleotides match TRBD2. DNA of the CDR3: TGCAGTGCTAGGGGACTAGCGGGATTGTCAGATACGCAGTATTTT. Encoded protein: CSARGLAGLSDTQYF.